These T cell receptor beta chains were read from a single sample in a study of OX40 agonist ivuxolimab in advanced cancers. Sequencing was performed with immunoSEQ multiplex PCR; in TCRdb, only in-frame clones are kept and a portion is missing. Of some 85,000 clones listed, around 86% were seen once; the top ten hold roughly 0.22%. The sequenced sample was CD4+ or CD8+ T cells sorted from blood, obtained in a trial of the OX40 agonist ivuxolimab. These receptors all come from an adult with an advanced solid tumor such as melanoma, head and neck, liver or kidney cancer. CDR3s include the opening cysteine and the closing phenylalanine or tryptophan. A D gene is named only where the DNA matches it firmly. Expanded clones are given a class, and other clones once, few, many or no size at all.

.,.,TRBV7-8,TRBJ2-7,CASSSSGGLYEQYF,TGTGCCAGCAGCTCGTCTGGGGGGCTCTACGAGCAGTACTTC
.,.,TRBV5-1,TRBJ2-7,CASSAGMGVEQYF,TGCGCCAGCAGCGCGGGAATGGGGGTCGAGCAGTACTTC
TRBD1,.,TRBV28,TRBJ1-2,CASRTATGGLLQYGYTF,TGTGCCAGCAGAACCGCGACAGGGGGGTTGTTACAATATGGCTACACCTTC
TRBD2,.,TRBV4-2,TRBJ2-7,CASSHPGTSGNNEQYF,TGTGCCAGCAGCCACCCAGGGACTAGCGGGAACAACGAGCAGTACTTC
TRBD1,.,TRBV5-1,TRBJ1-3,CASSRDRGSGNTIYF,TGCGCCAGCAGCCGGGACAGGGGTTCAGGAAACACCATATATTTT
.,.,TRBV5-6,TRBJ2-2,CASSLTANTGELFF,TGTGCCAGCAGCCTGACAGCGAACACCGGGGAGCTGTTTTTT
TRBD2,.,TRBV7-2,TRBJ2-1,CASSPGLAGSTEQFF,TGTGCCAGCAGCCCGGGACTAGCGGGGAGTACTGAGCAGTTCTTC
TRBD1,.,TRBV13,TRBJ2-5,CASSLGTGGKTQYF,TGTGCCAGCAGCTTAGGGACAGGGGGCAAGACCCAGTACTTC
.,.,TRBV10-2,TRBJ2-5,CASSESRETQYF,TGCGCCAGCAGTGAGTCCCGGGAGACCCAGTACTTC
TRBD1,.,TRBV10-3,TRBJ1-1,CATRQGAGNTEAFF,TGTGCCACCCGACAGGGGGCGGGGAACACTGAAGCTTTCTTT
.,.,TRBV4-2,TRBJ2-7,CASSQDSTHNYEQYF,TGTGCCAGCAGCCAAGATAGCACACATAACTACGAGCAGTACTTC
.,.,TRBV6-6,TRBJ1-5,CASSYSRGGQPQHF,TGTGCCAGCAGTTACTCCCGGGGGGGTCAGCCCCAGCATTTT
TRBD1,once,TRBV2,TRBJ1-5,CASSNGQGHQPQHF,TGTGCCAGCAGCAACGGACAGGGCCATCAGCCCCAGCATTTT
.,.,TRBV28,TRBJ2-2,CASSPHTGPGELFF,TGTGCCAGCAGTCCACACACAGGCCCCGGGGAGCTGTTTTTT
.,.,TRBV4-1,TRBJ1-1,CASSQGIQGFTEAFF,TGCGCCAGCAGCCAAGGGATTCAGGGCTTCACTGAAGCTTTCTTT
.,.,TRBV7-2,TRBJ1-1,CASSLQGGSTEAFF,TGTGCCAGCAGCCTACAGGGAGGGAGCACTGAAGCTTTCTTT